This T cell receptor beta chain was recorded in a study of OX40 agonist ivuxolimab in advanced cancers. Assay: immunoSEQ multiplex PCR; the TCRdb copy retains only in-frame clones and omits some. The table lists about 79,000 clones, about 85% of them singletons, with 3% to 4.5% in the top ten. Germline lookup yields CDR1 LNHNV and CDR2 YYDKDF (reference sequence). V dropped 4 bases and J dropped 7; count of bases not matched to a gene: 8. The CDR3 runs to 16 residues. The source material was CD4+ or CD8+ T cells sorted from blood, sampled in a trial of the OX40 agonist ivuxolimab. This sequence joins TRBV15 and TRBJ2-3, with 13 bases aligning to TRBD2. This receptor was obtained from an adult with an advanced solid tumor such as melanoma, head and neck, liver or kidney cancer. CDR3 in DNA: TGTGCCACCAGCAAACTCATGGGACTAGCGGGATATACGCAGTATTTT. It yields the protein CATSKLMGLAGYTQYF.